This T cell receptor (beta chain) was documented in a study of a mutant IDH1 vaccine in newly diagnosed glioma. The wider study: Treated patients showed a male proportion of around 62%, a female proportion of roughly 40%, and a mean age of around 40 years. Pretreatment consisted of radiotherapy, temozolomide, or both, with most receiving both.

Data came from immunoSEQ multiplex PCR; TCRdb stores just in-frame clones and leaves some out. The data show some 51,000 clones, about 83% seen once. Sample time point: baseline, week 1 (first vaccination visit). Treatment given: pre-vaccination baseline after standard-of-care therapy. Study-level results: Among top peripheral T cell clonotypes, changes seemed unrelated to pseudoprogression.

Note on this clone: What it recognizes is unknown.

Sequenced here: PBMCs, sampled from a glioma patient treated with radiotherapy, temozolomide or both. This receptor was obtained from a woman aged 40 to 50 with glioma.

CDR3 sequence: CAIVSGTGGAGTEAFF. As DNA, the CDR3 is TGTGCCATCGTATCCGGGACAGGGGGCGCCGGCACTGAAGCTTTCTTT. This rearrangement joins TRBV10-3 to TRBJ1-1, with 12 bases fitting TRBD1. J lost 4 bases, V lost 8 bases, and 11 bases had no gene match. Germline CDR1 ENHRY, CDR2 SYGVKD. The CDR3 sequence is 16 residues long.